The entry below gives a single T cell receptor beta chain sequence along with its context. No cognate antigen has been identified for it. Base qualities were left out, and no much larger clone turns up one base away. Each donor gave one peripheral blood draw, averaging roughly 100 mL, which was collected into heparinised tubes. A BD FACSAria II was used to sort naive, central memory, regulatory and stem cell-like memory CD4+ T cells with a panel that included CD45RO, CCR7, CD25, CD127, CD95 and CD27. All sorted populations exceeded 95% purity. Right away, PBMCs were isolated by Lymphoprep density gradient centrifugation and were stained directly, with no culture step. So that batch effects would be minimized, each experiment stained and sorted samples in pairs, pairing one healthy donor with one patient. The sample belongs to a study of beta chain features in type 1 diabetes listed by TCRdb under 2018. Turning to the overall study: No differences in mean age, gender distribution, total cell number or subset yield were found between patients and healthy donors. Across all samples, 107,917,701 sorted cells were examined, and cell number per subset correlated strongly with RNA yield. In the study, recently diagnosed type 1 diabetes patients and matched healthy donors were compared on the TCRB repertoires of their sorted circulating CD4+ T cell subsets. Whereas all 30 or so donors provided naive and central memory subsets, regulatory and stem cell-like memory subsets were isolated from just 8 patients and roughly 8 healthy donors. General findings and caveats noted by the study authors: In all four CD4+ subsets, TCRB CDR3 length was moderately but significantly shorter in type 1 diabetes patients. Shorter templates might have been favored by PCR, but patient and control samples were amplified and corrected together, so both groups would have been affected equally by any skew. HLA sub-analyses involved small numbers of individuals, so any influence of HLA type on TCRB rearrangement remained unresolved. At VDJ recombination sites, type 1 diabetes patients had fewer insertions and more deleted nucleotides, which implies abnormalities in thymic rearrangement. The naive, central memory and regulatory TCRB repertoires appeared to resemble one another more closely among patients than among healthy donors. Because cDNA rather than genomic DNA was sequenced, highly expressing activated cells could have been over-represented, although no difference in activation and CD3 levels was found between groups.

All of the isolated RNA was reverse transcribed with the High Capacity cDNA Reverse Transcription Kit, so expressed TCRB transcripts were sequenced. Deep immunoSEQ sequencing was performed on naive, central memory and regulatory T cell samples, with an average of roughly 3.3 million total reads per sample. After sorted cells were lysed in RLT buffer, RNA was extracted with DNase-treated RNeasy Micro or Mini kits, with the choice depending on cell number. To prevent cross-contamination, each cell subset was processed individually, whereas patient and healthy donor samples were processed jointly. The immunoSEQ multiplex PCR was used to amplify TCRB sequences from cDNA, generating 87-bp fragments that spanned the CDR3 region. The amplicons were sequenced using the Illumina HiSeq platform. In the original analysis: PCR bias was computationally corrected using synthetic template baselines, reads within Hamming distance 2 were collapsed, and singletons that could not be merged were discarded. By aligning reads against IMGT, V, D and J genes, CDR3 length, and insertions or deletions at six rearrangement sites were assigned. Clonotype counts were normalized to sorted cell number within each subset before computing true diversity and Gini coefficients with the tcR R package. Repertoire sharing was quantified using the overlap coefficient calculated on TCRB nucleotide sequences. Out-of-frame TCRB sequences from naive cells were analyzed to stand in for the pre-selection repertoire. The table was pulled from immuneACCESS by TCRdb, which kept in-frame rearrangements only. Such tables lose some clones; where checked, under half of the loss comes from unresolved V genes, and the rest has no known cause. Clone size and V and J calls were adopted from that table, with D and trimming inferred from the DNA. The sample table records about 900,000 clones; 15% to 20% of these occur just once. Of the sample, about 0.02% falls within the top ten clones.

V and J are truncated by 1 base and 2 bases respectively, leaving an intervening sequence of 7 bases. Including the terminal cysteine and phenylalanine, the CDR3 comprises 14 residues. The sequence is cut down to CDR3 DNA, 42 bases in frame from base 1. CDR1 and CDR2 are read off the germline V gene (reference sequence) as SEHNR and FQNEAQ. This clonotype was obtained from a woman between 18 and 29 years old in good health. Sequences were obtained from naive CD4+ T cells from blood. What the cell subset or site label conveys for this sample: true naive CD4+ T cells. The chain couples TRBV7-9 to TRBJ2-3; tentative D gene TRBD1, with 5 bases matching. At the DNA level, the sequence is TGTGCCAGCAGCTTAGAGGGGAACACAGATACGCAGTATTTT. Translated, it gives CASSLEGNTDTQYF.